This TCR beta chain was recovered during a study of beta chain features in type 1 diabetes. About the study: Sorted cells numbering roughly 98,000,000 were examined across all samples. Study-wide results and limits: For Type 1 diabetes patients, all four CD4+ subsets carried TCRB CDR3s that were moderately but significantly shorter.

Sequencing targeted expressed TCRB transcripts, as all isolated RNA had been reverse transcribed. Using immunoSEQ multiplex PCR, the repertoire was profiled, and TCRdb retains in-frame clones only, with some absent. The sample contains about 400,000 clones, around 12% of which appear only once. Every donor provided one heparinised blood draw, which averaged approximately 100 mL. Concerning this clone itself: The target antigen is unknown.

The sequencing input was naive CD4+ T cells from blood. The source of this sequence is a woman younger than 35 with type 1 diabetes.

CDR3: CAMEVDRAAYEQYF. In DNA, the CDR3 is TGTGCCATGGAGGTGGACAGGGCAGCCTACGAGCAGTACTTC. The chain recombines TRBV10-3 with TRBJ2-7, with 8 bases identical to TRBD1. This CDR3 is 14 amino acids long. Germline values: CDR1 ENHRY, CDR2 SYGVKD. V was pared by 9 bases and J by 2 bases, with 9 bases of the junction left unmatched.